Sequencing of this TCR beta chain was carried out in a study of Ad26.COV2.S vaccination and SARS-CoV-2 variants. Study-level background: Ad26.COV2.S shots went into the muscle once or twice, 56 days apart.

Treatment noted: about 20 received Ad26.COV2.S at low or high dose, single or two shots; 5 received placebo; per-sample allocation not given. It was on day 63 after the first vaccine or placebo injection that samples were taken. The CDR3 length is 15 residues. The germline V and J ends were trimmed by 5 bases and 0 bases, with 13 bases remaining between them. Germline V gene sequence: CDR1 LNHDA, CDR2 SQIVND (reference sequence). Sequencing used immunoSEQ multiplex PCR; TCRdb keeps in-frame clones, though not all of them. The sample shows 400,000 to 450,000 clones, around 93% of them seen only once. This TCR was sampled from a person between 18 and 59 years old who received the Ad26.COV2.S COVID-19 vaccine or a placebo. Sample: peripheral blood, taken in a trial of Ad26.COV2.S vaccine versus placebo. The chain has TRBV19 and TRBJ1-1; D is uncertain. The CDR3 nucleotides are TGTGCCAGTAGTTCGCTTCGACCGGTGAACACTGAAGCTTTCTTT. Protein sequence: CASSSLRPVNTEAFF.